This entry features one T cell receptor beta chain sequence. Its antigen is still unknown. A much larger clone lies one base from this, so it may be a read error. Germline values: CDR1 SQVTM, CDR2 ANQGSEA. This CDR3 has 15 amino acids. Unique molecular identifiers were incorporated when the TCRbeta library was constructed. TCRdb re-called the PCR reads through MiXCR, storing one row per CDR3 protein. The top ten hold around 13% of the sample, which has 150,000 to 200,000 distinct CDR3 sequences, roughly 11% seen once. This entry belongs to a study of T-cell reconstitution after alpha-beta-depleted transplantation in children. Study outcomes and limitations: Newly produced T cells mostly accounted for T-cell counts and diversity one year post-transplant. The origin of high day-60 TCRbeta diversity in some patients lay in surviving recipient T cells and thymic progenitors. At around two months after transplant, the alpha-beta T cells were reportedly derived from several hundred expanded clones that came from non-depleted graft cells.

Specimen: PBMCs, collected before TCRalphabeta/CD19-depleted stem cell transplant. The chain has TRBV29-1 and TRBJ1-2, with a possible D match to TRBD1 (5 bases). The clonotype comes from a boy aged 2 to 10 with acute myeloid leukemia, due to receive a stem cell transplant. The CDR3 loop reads CSVEGEPGRDYGCTF. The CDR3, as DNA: TGCAGCGTTGAAGGGGAGCCAGGGAGGGACTATGGCTGCACCTTC.